This section outlines one T cell receptor beta chain sequence together with its context. What it binds is unknown. The sample originates from a study of cytotoxic CD8 clonotypes in ibrutinib-treated CLL. Findings and limits, study-wide: The study found public clonotypes uncommon, contracting or stable on treatment. Clonality correlated strongly with circulating CD8+ T cells and exceeded age-matched healthy donors at baseline.

The method was immunoSEQ multiplex PCR; TCRdb's version includes in-frame clones alone and lacks a portion of them. Of fewer than 300,000 clones in the sample, approximately 79% are singletons; the top ten hold roughly 6%. Sequencing was performed on PBMCs, taken at disease progression, from a patient treated with ibrutinib. This receptor was obtained from a human donor with chronic lymphocytic leukemia.

Written as DNA, the CDR3 is TGTGCCAGCAGCTCCATACAGGGACTAAACACTGAAGCTTTCTTT. This gives the protein CASSSIQGLNTEAFF. V gene TRBV5-6 combines with J gene TRBJ1-1, with D perhaps TRBD1 (6 bases). Germline V gene data show CDR1 as SGHDT and CDR2 as YYEEEE. The CDR3 has 15 amino acids. V lost 3 bases and J lost 2, with 14 bases in between.